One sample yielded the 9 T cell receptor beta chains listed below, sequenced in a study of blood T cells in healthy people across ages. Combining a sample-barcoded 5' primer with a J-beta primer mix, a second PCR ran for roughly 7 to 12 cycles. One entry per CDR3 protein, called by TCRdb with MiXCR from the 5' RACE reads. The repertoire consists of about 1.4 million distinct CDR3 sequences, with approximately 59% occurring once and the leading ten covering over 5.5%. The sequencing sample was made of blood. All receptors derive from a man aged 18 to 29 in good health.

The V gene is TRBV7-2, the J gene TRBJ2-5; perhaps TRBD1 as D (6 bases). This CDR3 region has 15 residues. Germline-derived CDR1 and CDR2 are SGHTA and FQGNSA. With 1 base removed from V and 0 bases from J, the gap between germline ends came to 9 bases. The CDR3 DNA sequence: TGTGCCAGCAGCTTAGATCAGGGGTACCAAGAGACCCAGTACTTC. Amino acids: CASSLDQGYQETQYF. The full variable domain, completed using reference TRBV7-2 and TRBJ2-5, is GAGVSQSPSNKVTEKGKDVELRCDPISGHTALYWYRQSLGQGLEFLIYFQGNSAPDKSGLPSDRFSAERTGGSVSTLTIQRTQQEDSAVYLCASSLDQGYQETQYFGPGTRLLVL.

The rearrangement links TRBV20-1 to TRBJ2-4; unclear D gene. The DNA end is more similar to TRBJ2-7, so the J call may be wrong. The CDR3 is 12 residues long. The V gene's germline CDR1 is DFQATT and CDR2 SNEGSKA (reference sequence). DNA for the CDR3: TGCAGTGCTAAACCGCATCTTGACGAGCAGTACTTC. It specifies CSAKPHLDEQYF.

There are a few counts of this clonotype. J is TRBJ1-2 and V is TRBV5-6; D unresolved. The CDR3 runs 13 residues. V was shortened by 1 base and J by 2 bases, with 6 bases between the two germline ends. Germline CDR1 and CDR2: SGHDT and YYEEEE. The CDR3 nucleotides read TGTGCCAGCAGCTTGATGGGGAACTATGGCTACACCTTC. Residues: CASSLMGNYGYTF.

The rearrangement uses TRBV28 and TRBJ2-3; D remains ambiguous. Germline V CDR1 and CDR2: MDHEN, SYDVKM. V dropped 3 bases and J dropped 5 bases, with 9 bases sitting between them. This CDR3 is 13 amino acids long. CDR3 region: CASSFFKLDTQYF. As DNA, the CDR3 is TGTGCCAGCAGTTTTTTCAAGTTAGATACGCAGTATTTT.

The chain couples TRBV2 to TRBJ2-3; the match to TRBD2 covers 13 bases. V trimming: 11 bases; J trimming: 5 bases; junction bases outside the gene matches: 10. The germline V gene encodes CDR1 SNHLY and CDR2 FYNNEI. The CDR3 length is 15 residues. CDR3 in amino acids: CAGKLAGGPLDTQYF. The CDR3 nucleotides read TGTGCCGGAAAACTAGCGGGGGGGCCTTTAGATACGCAGTATTTT.

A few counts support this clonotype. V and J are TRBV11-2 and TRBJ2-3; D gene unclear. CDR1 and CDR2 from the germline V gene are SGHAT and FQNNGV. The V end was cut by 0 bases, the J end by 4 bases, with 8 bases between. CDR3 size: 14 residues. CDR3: CASSLESRSDTQYF. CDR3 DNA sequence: TGTGCCAGCAGCTTAGAGTCGAGGTCAGATACGCAGTATTTT.

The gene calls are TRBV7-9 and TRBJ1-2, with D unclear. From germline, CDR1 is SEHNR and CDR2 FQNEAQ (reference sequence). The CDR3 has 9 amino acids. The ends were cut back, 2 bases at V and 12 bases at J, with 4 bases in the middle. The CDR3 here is CASSLQDTF. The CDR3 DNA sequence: TGTGCCAGCAGCTTACAGGACACCTTC.

DNA for the CDR3: TGTGCCAGCAGTTTACTTTGGACGAAAAGGGAGACCCAGTACTTC. It translates to CASSLLWTKRETQYF. This rearrangement joins TRBV27 to TRBJ2-5; D gene unclear. The CDR3 sequence is 15 residues long. Trimming took 2 bases from V and 5 from J, leaving 15 bases between them. Germline V gene lookup returns CDR1 MNHEY and CDR2 SMNVEV (reference sequence).

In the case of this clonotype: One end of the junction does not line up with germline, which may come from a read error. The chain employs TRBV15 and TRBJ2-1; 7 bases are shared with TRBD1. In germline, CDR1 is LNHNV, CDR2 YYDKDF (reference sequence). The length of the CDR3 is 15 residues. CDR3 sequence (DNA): TGTGCCACCAGTAGAGATCTCTACAGGGGCAATGAGCAGTTCTTC. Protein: CATSRDLYRGNEQFF.